Listed below are T cell receptor beta chains from one sample, sequenced in a study of radiotherapy plus CTLA-4 blockade in lung cancer. Assay used: immunoSEQ multiplex PCR; TCRdb lists only in-frame clones, some missing. The repertoire holds just over 35,000 clones, 75% to 90% seen once, with roughly 5% in the top ten. Source: peripheral blood, taken from a patient treated with radiotherapy plus ipilimumab. These receptors were obtained from a human donor with non-small cell lung cancer who had stable disease on radiotherapy plus ipilimumab. Both conserved end residues are part of each CDR3. A D gene is named only where the DNA matches it firmly. Only part of the rows carry a size: once, few, many, or a class if the clone is expanded.

D,size,J,V,CDR3,DNA
TRBD1,NA,TRBJ2-7,TRBV4-1,CASSQIQPKGARSYEQYF,TGCGCCAGCAGCCAGATCCAGCCAAAGGGGGCTCGCTCCTACGAGCAGTACTTC
TRBD2,NA,TRBJ2-7,TRBV5-1,CASSLGTLAGGVEQYF,TGCGCCAGCAGCTTGGGGACCCTAGCGGGAGGGGTCGAGCAGTACTTC
TRBD1,NA,TRBJ2-7,TRBV19,CASRNRDSRSYEQYF,TGTGCCAGTAGGAACCGGGACAGTCGGTCCTACGAGCAGTACTTC
TRBD1,NA,TRBJ1-1,TRBV19,CASSPGQARGAEAFF,TGTGCCAGTAGTCCGGGACAGGCGAGAGGCGCTGAAGCTTTCTTT
TRBD2,few,TRBJ2-1,TRBV7-3,CASSPLAGGYNEQFF,TGTGCCAGCAGCCCTCTAGCGGGAGGTTACAATGAGCAGTTCTTC
NA,NA,TRBJ2-7,TRBV11-3,CASSTRTSRAYEQYF,TGTGCCAGCAGCACTCGGACAAGTAGGGCCTACGAGCAGTACTTC
NA,once,TRBJ1-1,TRBV19,CASSSGPRSEAFF,TGTGCCAGTAGTAGCGGTCCCCGTTCTGAAGCTTTCTTT
NA,NA,TRBJ2-7,TRBV7-2,CASTTSTAGSYEQYF,TGTGCCAGCACCACTAGCACGGCAGGCTCCTACGAGCAGTACTTC
TRBD1,NA,TRBJ1-2,TRBV5-4,CASSWTGRGRGYTF,TGTGCCAGCAGCTGGACAGGGCGGGGTCGTGGCTACACCTTC
TRBD1,NA,TRBJ2-5,TRBV7-2,CASSLFRGKQETQYF,TGTGCCAGCAGTCTTTTCAGGGGGAAACAAGAGACCCAGTACTTC
NA,NA,TRBJ2-3,TRBV5-1,CASPPPGAESTDTQYF,TGCGCCAGCCCCCCGCCAGGAGCGGAGAGCACAGATACGCAGTATTTT
TRBD1,NA,TRBJ2-6,TRBV9,CASSMGGTGTSGANVLTF,TGTGCCAGCAGCATGGGGGGGACAGGGACCTCTGGGGCCAACGTCCTGACTTTC
TRBD1,NA,TRBJ2-2,TRBV18,CASSPSEQGANTGELFF,TGTGCCAGCTCACCAAGCGAGCAGGGGGCGAACACCGGGGAGCTGTTTTTT
NA,once,TRBJ2-6,TRBV10-3,CAICPATSGANVLTF,TGTGCCATCTGCCCAGCGACCTCTGGGGCCAACGTCCTGACTTTC
NA,once,TRBJ2-7,TRBV11-2,CASSLVARGSNEQYF,TGTGCCAGCAGCTTAGTCGCCAGGGGCTCGAACGAGCAGTACTTC
TRBD1,NA,TRBJ2-2,TRBV7-2,CASSLTGATITGELFF,TGTGCCAGCAGCCTAACAGGGGCGACTATCACCGGGGAGCTGTTTTTT
NA,NA,TRBJ2-3,TRBV4-3,CASSPNSAGGTDTQYF,TGCGCCAGCAGCCCTAACTCCGCCGGGGGCACAGATACGCAGTATTTT
NA,NA,TRBJ2-7,TRBV2,CASRPPGFSYEQYF,TGTGCCAGCAGACCGCCGGGGTTCTCCTACGAGCAGTACTTC
TRBD2,NA,TRBJ2-1,TRBV11-2,CASSPSGSQGEQFF,TGTGCCAGCAGTCCTAGCGGGAGTCAGGGCGAGCAGTTCTTC
TRBD1,NA,TRBJ2-7,TRBV11-2,CASSLDETGVYEQYF,TGTGCCAGCAGCTTAGATGAGACAGGGGTCTACGAGCAGTACTTC
NA,NA,TRBJ2-3,TRBV5-1,CASSSGDSIPDTQYF,TGCGCCAGCAGCTCGGGGGACAGTATCCCAGATACGCAGTATTTT
TRBD1,few,TRBJ1-1,TRBV5-1,CASSPTGGRAEAFF,TGCGCCAGCAGTCCGACAGGGGGCAGAGCTGAAGCTTTCTTT
TRBD2,NA,TRBJ2-3,TRBV10-3,CAIRPGTSGSRHSYTQYF,TGTGCCATCAGACCCGGGACTAGCGGGAGCCGTCACAGTTATACGCAGTATTTT
TRBD2,NA,TRBJ2-3,TRBV18,CASSSGLAGVTDTQYF,TGTGCCAGCTCATCCGGACTAGCGGGAGTAACAGATACGCAGTATTTT
TRBD2,once,TRBJ2-3,TRBV27,CASSLSVGTSRGRTQYF,TGTGCCAGCAGTTTATCGGTAGGGACTAGTAGGGGCCGAACGCAGTATTTT
NA,NA,TRBJ1-5,TRBV6-1,CASIPDGDNQPQHF,TGTGCCAGCATTCCCGACGGAGACAATCAGCCCCAGCATTTT
TRBD2,NA,TRBJ2-7,TRBV7-3,CASSQGLGGSYEQYF,TGTGCCAGCAGCCAAGGACTGGGCGGGAGCTACGAGCAGTACTTC
TRBD2,NA,TRBJ2-1,TRBV4-1,CASSRIPGTSGSKAYNEQFF,TGCGCCAGCAGCCGGATTCCCGGGACTAGCGGGAGTAAGGCCTACAATGAGCAGTTCTTC
NA,NA,TRBJ1-5,TRBV9,CASSVGQSNQPQHF,TGTGCCAGCAGCGTCGGACAGAGCAATCAGCCCCAGCATTTT
TRBD1,NA,TRBJ2-6,TRBV5-6,CASSLQGDSPTGANVLTF,TGTGCCAGCAGCTTGCAAGGGGACAGTCCGACTGGGGCCAACGTCCTGACTTTC
NA,NA,TRBJ2-1,TRBV27,CASSLKADYPGFF,TGTGCCAGCAGTTTAAAGGCAGACTACCCTGGGTTCTTC
NA,NA,TRBJ1-2,TRBV7-8,CASSFFRAGRIDGYTF,TGTGCCAGCAGCTTTTTCAGGGCGGGAAGGATCGATGGCTACACCTTC
NA,NA,TRBJ1-2,TRBV11-2,CASSPRLNYGYTF,TGTGCCAGCAGCCCCCGACTAAACTATGGCTACACCTTC
TRBD2,NA,TRBJ2-3,TRBV30,CAWSPGLGDTQYF,TGTGCCTGGAGCCCGGGACTAGGAGATACGCAGTATTTT
NA,NA,TRBJ1-4,TRBV21-1,CASSSGRSNEKLFF,TGTGCCAGCAGCTCAGGTAGATCTAATGAAAAACTGTTTTTT
NA,NA,TRBJ2-7,TRBV19,CASGTYEQYF,TGTGCCAGCGGGACTTACGAGCAGTACTTC
TRBD1,NA,TRBJ2-2,TRBV7-9,CASSRQGAPGELFF,TGTGCCAGCAGCCGACAGGGGGCGCCCGGGGAGCTGTTTTTT
NA,NA,TRBJ1-1,TRBV19,CASSIFYGLRKVSEAFF,TGTGCCAGTAGTATCTTTTATGGACTTCGTAAGGTGTCTGAAGCTTTCTTT
NA,NA,TRBJ2-2,TRBV11-2,CASSLYRTITGELFF,TGTGCCAGCAGCTTATACCGGACAATCACCGGGGAGCTGTTTTTT
TRBD1,NA,TRBJ1-1,TRBV2,CASRKDRDTEAFF,TGTGCCAGCAGAAAGGACAGGGATACCGAAGCTTTCTTT
NA,NA,TRBJ2-5,TRBV4-1,CASSLRFEGSKAQYF,TGCGCCAGCAGCCTAAGGTTCGAGGGTTCAAAGGCCCAGTACTTC
NA,NA,TRBJ2-5,TRBV5-1,CASSGTPTETQYF,TGCGCCAGCAGCGGCACACCAACAGAGACCCAGTACTTC
NA,NA,TRBJ2-5,TRBV2,CASSVGARETQYF,TGTGCCAGCAGTGTTGGGGCGCGGGAGACCCAGTACTTC
NA,few,TRBJ2-3,TRBV10-3,CAISGRETDTQYF,TGTGCCATCAGTGGCCGGGAGACCGATACGCAGTATTTT
TRBD2,NA,TRBJ2-3,TRBV18,CASSPRETSGLDDTQYF,TGTGCCAGCTCACCACGGGAGACTAGCGGGCTGGACGATACGCAGTATTTT
TRBD1,NA,TRBJ1-2,TRBV7-2,CASSPRQGDGYTF,TGTGCCAGCAGCCCCCGACAGGGGGATGGCTACACCTTC
NA,NA,TRBJ2-1,TRBV11-1,CASSWGGTGTKYNEQFF,TGTGCCAGCAGCTGGGGGGGCACCGGGACTAAATACAATGAGCAGTTCTTC
NA,NA,TRBJ1-4,TRBV19,CASNFRKTEKLFF,TGTGCCAGTAACTTTAGAAAAACCGAAAAACTGTTTTTT
NA,NA,TRBJ1-2,TRBV14,CASSPDGYGYTF,TGTGCCAGCAGCCCCGACGGGTATGGCTACACCTTC